The next 8 T cell receptor beta chains were all read from a single sample in a study of blood T cell repertoires in COVID-19. The repertoire was sequenced with immunoSEQ multiplex PCR; TCRdb's copy has only in-frame clones and lacks some. The profile covers some 260,000 clones, with about 90% appearing a single time and nearly 6.5% taken by the ten largest. Sequencing was done on a sample of PBMCs or T cells enriched from blood (not recorded which). The receptor source for this set is a woman aged 25 to 39 with acute COVID-19.

The rearrangement links TRBV18 to TRBJ1-2, with a possible D match to TRBD1 (5 bases). The CDR3 consists of 15 residues. Trimming took off 0 bases at V and 8 bases at J, with 16 bases between the two ends. From germline, CDR1 is KGHSH and CDR2 LQKENI. In DNA form, the CDR3 reads TGTGCCAGCTCACCACCGATCGGAGGGACGCGGGGCTACACCTTC. The encoded protein is CASSPPIGGTRGYTF.

The chain couples TRBV5-1 to TRBJ1-2; 7 bases are a match to TRBD1. Per germline, CDR1 SGHRS and CDR2 YFSETQ. V shed 4 bases and J 2 bases; nucleotides not matched to a gene: 5. This CDR3 is built from 14 residues. The CDR3: CASSPRDSNYGYTF. CDR3 DNA: TGCGCCAGCAGCCCCCGGGACAGCAACTATGGCTACACCTTC.

The J gene is TRBJ2-5, the V gene TRBV7-6, with 11 bases identical to TRBD2. After removal of 6 bases from V and 6 bases from J, the junction contained 9 bases not matched to a gene. This CDR3 has 15 residues. CDR1 is SGHVS and CDR2 is FNYEAQ in the germline V gene. Here the CDR3 DNA reads TGTGCCAGCAGGCCCCTAGCGGGAGGAAGAAAGACCCAGTACTTC. Its translation: CASRPLAGGRKTQYF.

This chain uses TRBV5-1 with TRBJ1-1; no firm D call. CDR1 and CDR2 (germline): SGHRS, YFSETQ. V lost 1 base and J 8 bases, leaving 6 bases between the germline ends. The CDR3 runs to 11 residues. The CDR3 region is CASSLRGEAFF. CDR3 in DNA: TGCGCCAGCAGCTTGAGAGGGGAAGCTTTCTTT.

The chain uses TRBV28 and TRBJ1-1; TRBD1 aligns across 8 bases. The CDR3 sequence is 15 residues long. CDR1 and CDR2 from the germline V gene are MDHEN and SYDVKM. The junction had 8 bases not matched to a gene; V was cut back by 4 bases and J by 4 bases. This CDR3 reads CASSSPQGEGTEAFF. CDR3 coding DNA: TGTGCCAGCAGTTCCCCACAGGGGGAGGGCACTGAAGCTTTCTTT.

This clone occurred many times. The gene calls are TRBV5-8 and TRBJ2-7, with TRBD1 identical over 9 bases. The CDR3 runs to 15 residues. The junction had 7 bases not matched to a gene; V was cut back by 0 bases and J by 6 bases. The germline V gene has CDR1 SGHTS and CDR2 YDEGEE. This chain's CDR3 is CASSLGGQGVGEQYF. CDR3 coding DNA: TGTGCCAGCAGCTTGGGGGGACAGGGTGTGGGCGAGCAGTACTTC.

This clone occurred a few times. The chain carries TRBV11-2 and TRBJ1-6; no clear D. The CDR3 totals 12 residues. From germline, CDR1 is SGHAT and CDR2 FQNNGV. V was pared by 5 bases and J by 9 bases, with 8 bases between. CDR3: CASSLGSSPLHF. The CDR3 DNA is TGTGCCAGCAGCCTTGGTAGTTCACCCCTCCACTTT.

The rearrangement joins TRBV19 to TRBJ1-1; 7 nucleotides match TRBD1. The V segment lost 6 bases and the J segment 1 base; nucleotides outside the gene matches: 14. The CDR3 runs to 17 residues. Germline-derived CDR1 and CDR2 are LNHDA and SQIVND (reference sequence). CDR3 DNA: TGTGCCAGTAGCCCGCTTAAGGGGGCAGCCCCGAACACTGAAGCTTTCTTT. Its translation is CASSPLKGAAPNTEAFF. The variable domain in full, completed from reference TRBV19 and TRBJ1-1, reads DGGITQSPKYLFRKEGQNVTLSCEQNLNHDAMYWYRQDPGQGLRLIYYSQIVNDFQKGDIAEGYSVSREKKESFPLTVTSAQKNPTAFYLCASSPLKGAAPNTEAFFGQGTRLTVV.